The clone carrying this T cell receptor (beta chain) was seen many times. The sample originates from a study of T-cell reconstitution after alpha-beta-depleted transplantation in children. It was with unique molecular identifiers that the TCRbeta library was prepared. TCRdb passed the PCR reads through MiXCR, listing each CDR3 protein once. The sample records more than 200,000 distinct CDR3 sequences, around 8.9% being singletons. The germline V gene encodes CDR1 SGHVS and CDR2 FQNEAQ. The CDR3 covers 16 residues. V shed 0 bases and J shed 0 bases, with 9 bases lying between them. The chain is built from TRBV7-8 and TRBJ1-3; D not certain. This TCR came from a human donor who donated a stem cell graft to a child with SCID. The material was PBMCs from the stem cell graft donor, obtained from the stem cell graft. In DNA form, the CDR3 reads TGTGCCAGCAGCTTAGCGCGTTCAAGCTCTGGAAACACCATATATTTT. Protein product: CASSLARSSSGNTIYF.